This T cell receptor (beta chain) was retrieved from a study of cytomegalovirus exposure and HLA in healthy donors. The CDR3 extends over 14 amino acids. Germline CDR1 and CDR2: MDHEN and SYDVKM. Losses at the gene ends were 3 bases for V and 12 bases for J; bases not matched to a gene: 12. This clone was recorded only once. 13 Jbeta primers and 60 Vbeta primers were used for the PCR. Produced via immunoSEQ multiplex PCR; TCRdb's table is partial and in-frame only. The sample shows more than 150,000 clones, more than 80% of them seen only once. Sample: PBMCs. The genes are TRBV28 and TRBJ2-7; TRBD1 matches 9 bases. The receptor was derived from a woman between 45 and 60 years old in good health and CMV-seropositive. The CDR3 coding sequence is TGTGCCAGCAGTTTGGAGGGACAGGGATTTCATCCGTACTTC. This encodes CASSLEGQGFHPYF.